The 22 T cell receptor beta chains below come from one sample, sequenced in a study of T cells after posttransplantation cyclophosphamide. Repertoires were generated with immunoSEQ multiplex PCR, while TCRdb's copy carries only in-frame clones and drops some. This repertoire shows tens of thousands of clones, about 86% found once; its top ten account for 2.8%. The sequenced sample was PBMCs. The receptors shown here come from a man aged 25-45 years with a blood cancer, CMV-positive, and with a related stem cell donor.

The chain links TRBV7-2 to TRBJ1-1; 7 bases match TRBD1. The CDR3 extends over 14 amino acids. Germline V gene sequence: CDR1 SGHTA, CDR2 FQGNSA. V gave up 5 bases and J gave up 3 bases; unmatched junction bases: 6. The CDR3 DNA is TGTGCCAGCAGCCGACGCAGGGGGTACACTGAAGCTTTCTTT. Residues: CASSRRRGYTEAFF.

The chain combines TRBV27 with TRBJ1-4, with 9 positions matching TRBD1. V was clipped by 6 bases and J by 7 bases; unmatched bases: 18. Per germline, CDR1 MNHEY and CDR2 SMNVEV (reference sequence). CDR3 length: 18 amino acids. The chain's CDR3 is CASSHGQGLAPPREKLFF. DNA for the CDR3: TGTGCCAGCAGCCACGGACAGGGGCTCGCTCCGCCGCGTGAAAAACTGTTTTTT.

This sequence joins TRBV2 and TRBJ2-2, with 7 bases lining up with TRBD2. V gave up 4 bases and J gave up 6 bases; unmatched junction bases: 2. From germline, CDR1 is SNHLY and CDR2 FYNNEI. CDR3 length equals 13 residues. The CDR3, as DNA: TGTGCCAGCAGTGTTCTAGCGGCCGGGGAGCTGTTTTTT. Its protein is CASSVLAAGELFF.

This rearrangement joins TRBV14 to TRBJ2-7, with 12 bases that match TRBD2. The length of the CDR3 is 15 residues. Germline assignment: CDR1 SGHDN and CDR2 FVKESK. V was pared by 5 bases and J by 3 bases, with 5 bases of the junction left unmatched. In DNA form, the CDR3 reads TGTGCCAGCAGCGCGCGACTAGCGGGAGACTACGAGCAGTACTTC. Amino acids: CASSARLAGDYEQYF.

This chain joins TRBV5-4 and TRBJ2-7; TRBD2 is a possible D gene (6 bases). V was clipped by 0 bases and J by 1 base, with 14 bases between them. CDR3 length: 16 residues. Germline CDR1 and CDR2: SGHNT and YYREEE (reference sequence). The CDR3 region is CASSLDSGTLSYEQYF. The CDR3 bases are TGTGCCAGCAGCTTGGACTCCGGGACTCTTTCCTACGAGCAGTACTTC. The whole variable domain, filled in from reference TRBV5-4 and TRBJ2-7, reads ETGVTQSPTHLIKTRGQQVTLRCSSQSGHNTVSWYQQALGQGPQFIFQYYREEENGRGNFPPRFSGLQFPNYSSELNVNALELDDSALYLCASSLDSGTLSYEQYFGPGTRLTVT.

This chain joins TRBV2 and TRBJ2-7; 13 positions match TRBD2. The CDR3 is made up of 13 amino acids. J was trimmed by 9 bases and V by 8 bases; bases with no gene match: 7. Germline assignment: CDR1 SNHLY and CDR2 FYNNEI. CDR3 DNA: TGTGCCAGCGGACTAGCGGGAGACTTGGGGCAGTACTTC. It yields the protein CASGLAGDLGQYF.

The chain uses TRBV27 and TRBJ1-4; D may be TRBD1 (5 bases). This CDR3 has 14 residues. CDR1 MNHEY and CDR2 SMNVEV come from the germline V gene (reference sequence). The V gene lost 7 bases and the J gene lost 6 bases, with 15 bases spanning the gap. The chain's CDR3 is CASTAGGLYEKLFF. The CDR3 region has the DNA TGTGCCAGCACCGCGGGGGGTCTGTATGAAAAACTGTTTTTT. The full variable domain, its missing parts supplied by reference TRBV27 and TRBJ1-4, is EAQVTQNPRYLITVTGKKLTVTCSQNMNHEYMSWYRQDPGLGLRQIYYSMNVEVTDKGDVPEGYKVSRKEKRNFPLILESPSPNQTSLYFCASTAGGLYEKLFFGSGTQLSVL.

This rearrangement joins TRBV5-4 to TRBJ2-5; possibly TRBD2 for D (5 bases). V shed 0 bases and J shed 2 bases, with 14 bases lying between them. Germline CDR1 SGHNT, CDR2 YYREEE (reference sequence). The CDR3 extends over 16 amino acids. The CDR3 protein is CASSLGLTSGQETQYF. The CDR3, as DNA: TGTGCCAGCAGCTTGGGACTAACGTCGGGGCAAGAGACCCAGTACTTC.

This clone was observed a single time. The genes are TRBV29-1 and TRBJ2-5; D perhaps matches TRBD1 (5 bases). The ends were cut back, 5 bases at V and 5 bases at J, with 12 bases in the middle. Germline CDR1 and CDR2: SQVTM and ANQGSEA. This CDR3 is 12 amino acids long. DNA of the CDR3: TGCAGCGTTCTCAGGGATCTCGAGACCCAGTACTTC. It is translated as CSVLRDLETQYF. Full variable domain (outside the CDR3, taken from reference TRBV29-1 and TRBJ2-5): SAVISQKPSRDICQRGTSLTIQCQVDSQVTMMFWYRQQPGQSLTLIATANQGSEATYESGFVIDKFPISRPNLTFSTLTVSNMSPEDSSIYLCSVLRDLETQYFGPGTRLLVL.

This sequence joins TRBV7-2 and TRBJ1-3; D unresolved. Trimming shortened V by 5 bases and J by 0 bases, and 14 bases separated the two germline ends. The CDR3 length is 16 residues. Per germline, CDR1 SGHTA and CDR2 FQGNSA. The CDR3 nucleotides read TGTGCCAGCAGCCCCCGGGTCCTTAGCTCTGGAAACACCATATATTTT. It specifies CASSPRVLSSGNTIYF.

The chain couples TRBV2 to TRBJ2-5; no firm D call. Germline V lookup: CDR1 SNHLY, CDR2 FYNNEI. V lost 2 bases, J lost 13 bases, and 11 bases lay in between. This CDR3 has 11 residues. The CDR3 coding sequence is TGTGCCAGCAGTGAACCACTTATCCCGTACTTC. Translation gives CASSEPLIPYF.

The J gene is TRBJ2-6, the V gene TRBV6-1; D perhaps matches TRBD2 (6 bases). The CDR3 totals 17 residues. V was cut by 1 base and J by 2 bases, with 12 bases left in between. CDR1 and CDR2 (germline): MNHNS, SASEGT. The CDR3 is CASSEGYGGAGANVLTF. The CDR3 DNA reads TGTGCCAGCAGTGAAGGCTACGGAGGGGCTGGGGCCAACGTCCTGACTTTC.

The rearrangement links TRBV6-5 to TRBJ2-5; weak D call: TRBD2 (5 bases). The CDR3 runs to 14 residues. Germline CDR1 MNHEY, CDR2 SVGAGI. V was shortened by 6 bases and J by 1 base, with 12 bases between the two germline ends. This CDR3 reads CASRIRGFQETQYF. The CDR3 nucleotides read TGTGCCAGCAGGATTCGGGGTTTCCAAGAGACCCAGTACTTC.

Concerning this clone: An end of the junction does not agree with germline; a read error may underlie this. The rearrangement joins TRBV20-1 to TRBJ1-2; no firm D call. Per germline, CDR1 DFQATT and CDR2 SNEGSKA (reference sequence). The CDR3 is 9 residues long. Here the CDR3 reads CSARDPLLF. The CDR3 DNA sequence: TGCAGTGCTAGAGATCCTCTCCTCTTC.

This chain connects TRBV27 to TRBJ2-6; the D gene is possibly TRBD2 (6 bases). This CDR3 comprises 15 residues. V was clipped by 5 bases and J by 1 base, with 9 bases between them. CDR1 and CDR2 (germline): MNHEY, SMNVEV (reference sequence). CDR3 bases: TGTGCCAGCAGTCCCGCGGGGTCTGGGGCCAACGTCCTGACTTTC. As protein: CASSPAGSGANVLTF.

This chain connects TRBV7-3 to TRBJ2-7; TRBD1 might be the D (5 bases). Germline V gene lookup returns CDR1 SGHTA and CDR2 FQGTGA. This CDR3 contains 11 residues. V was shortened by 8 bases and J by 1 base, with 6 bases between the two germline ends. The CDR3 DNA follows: TGTGCCAGCCCAGGGTCCTACGAGCAGTACTTC. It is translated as CASPGSYEQYF.

CDR3 loop: CASSMGSGSEAFF. Here the CDR3 DNA reads TGTGCCAGTAGTATGGGGTCAGGGTCTGAAGCTTTCTTT. The chain uses TRBV19 and TRBJ1-1; D is possibly TRBD1 (5 bases). This CDR3 comprises 13 residues. Germline V gives CDR1 LNHDA, CDR2 SQIVND (reference sequence). V was cut by 3 bases and J by 6 bases, with 11 bases left in between.

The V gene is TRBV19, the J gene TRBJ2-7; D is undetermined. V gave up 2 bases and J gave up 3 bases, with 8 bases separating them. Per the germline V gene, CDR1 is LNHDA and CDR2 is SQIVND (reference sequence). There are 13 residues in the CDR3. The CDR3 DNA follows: TGTGCCAGTAGTATATCCGGGTTCTACGAGCAGTACTTC. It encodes CASSISGFYEQYF. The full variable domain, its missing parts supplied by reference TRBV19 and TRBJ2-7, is DGGITQSPKYLFRKEGQNVTLSCEQNLNHDAMYWYRQDPGQGLRLIYYSQIVNDFQKGDIAEGYSVSREKKESFPLTVTSAQKNPTAFYLCASSISGFYEQYFGPGTRLTVT.

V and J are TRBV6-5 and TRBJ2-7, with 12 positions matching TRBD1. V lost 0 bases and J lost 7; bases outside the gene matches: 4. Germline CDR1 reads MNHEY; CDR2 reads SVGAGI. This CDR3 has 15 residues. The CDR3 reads CASSYSGQGAWEQYF. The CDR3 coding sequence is TGTGCCAGCAGTTACTCGGGACAGGGGGCATGGGAGCAGTACTTC.

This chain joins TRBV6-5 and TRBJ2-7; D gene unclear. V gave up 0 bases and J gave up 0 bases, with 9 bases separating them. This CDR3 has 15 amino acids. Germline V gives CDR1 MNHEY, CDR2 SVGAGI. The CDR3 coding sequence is TGTGCCAGCAGTTACTCGATTGGTAGCTCCTACGAGCAGTACTTC. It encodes CASSYSIGSSYEQYF.

DNA of the CDR3: TGTGCCAGCAGTTCGCTCAGGCCTCGAGGGGAGACCCAGTACTTC. It encodes CASSSLRPRGETQYF. This chain links TRBV6-6 with TRBJ2-5; possibly TRBD2 for D (5 bases). The CDR3 has 15 residues. The germline V and J ends were trimmed by 4 bases and 5 bases, with 17 bases remaining between them. From germline, CDR1 is MNHNY and CDR2 SVGAGI (reference sequence).

The CDR3 is CASSFRETQYF. The CDR3 DNA sequence: TGTGCCAGCAGTTTTCGAGAGACCCAGTACTTC. The chain couples TRBV28 to TRBJ2-5, with unresolved D. V lost 3 bases to trimming and J lost 4 bases, with 3 bases between them. CDR3 length equals 11 residues. Germline V gene lookup returns CDR1 MDHEN and CDR2 SYDVKM.